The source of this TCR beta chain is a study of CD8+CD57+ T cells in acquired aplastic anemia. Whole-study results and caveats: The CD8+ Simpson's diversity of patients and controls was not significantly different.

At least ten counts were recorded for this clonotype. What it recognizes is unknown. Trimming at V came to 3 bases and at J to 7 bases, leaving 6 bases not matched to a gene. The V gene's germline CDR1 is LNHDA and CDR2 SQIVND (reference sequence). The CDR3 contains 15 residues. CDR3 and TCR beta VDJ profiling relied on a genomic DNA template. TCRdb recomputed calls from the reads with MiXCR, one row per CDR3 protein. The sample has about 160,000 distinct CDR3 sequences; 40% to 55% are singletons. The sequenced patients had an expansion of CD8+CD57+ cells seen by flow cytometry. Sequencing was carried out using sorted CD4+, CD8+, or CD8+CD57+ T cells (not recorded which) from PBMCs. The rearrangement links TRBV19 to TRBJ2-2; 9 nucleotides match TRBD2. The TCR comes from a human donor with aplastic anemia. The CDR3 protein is CASSIDSGSGGELFF. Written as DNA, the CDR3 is TGTGCCAGTAGTATCGATAGCGGGAGTGGCGGGGAGCTGTTTTTT. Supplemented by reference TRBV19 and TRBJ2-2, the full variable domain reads DGGITQSPKYLFRKEGQNVTLSCEQNLNHDAMYWYRQDPGQGLRLIYYSQIVNDFQKGDIAEGYSVSREKKESFPLTVTSAQKNPTAFYLCASSIDSGSGGELFFGEGSRLTVL.